One sample yielded the 19 T cell receptor beta chains listed below, sequenced in a study of blood T cell repertoires in COVID-19. TCRdb keeps only in-frame clones here, not all; method: immunoSEQ multiplex PCR. The sample has 150,000 or so clones, about four fifths seen once; the top ten hold approximately 8.4%. The sequencing sample was made of PBMCs or T cells enriched from blood (not recorded which). These receptors came from a man in his forties or fifties who had recovered from COVID-19.

This chain links TRBV9 with TRBJ1-1; 8 bases fit TRBD1. Germline V CDR1 and CDR2: SGDLS, YYNGEE. CDR3 length: 19 residues. The junction had 13 bases not matched to a gene; V was cut back by 0 bases and J by 0 bases. This chain's CDR3 is CASSVGGKTGVLMNTEAFF. The CDR3 DNA follows: TGTGCCAGCAGCGTAGGCGGAAAGACAGGGGTACTTATGAACACTGAAGCTTTCTTT. The full variable domain, its missing parts supplied by reference TRBV9 and TRBJ1-1, is DSGVTQTPKHLITATGQRVTLRCSPRSGDLSVYWYQQSLDQGLQFLIQYYNGEERAKGNILERFSAQQFPDLHSELNLSSLELGDSALYFCASSVGGKTGVLMNTEAFFGQGTRLTVV.

The chain carries TRBV27 and TRBJ2-3; D perhaps matches TRBD2 (7 bases). The V and J ends lost 2 bases and 5 bases respectively, with 11 bases between them. From germline, CDR1 is MNHEY and CDR2 SMNVEV (reference sequence). The CDR3 length is 14 residues. The CDR3 here is CASSLGGAVDTQYF. For the CDR3, the DNA is TGTGCCAGCAGTTTAGGGGGGGCCGTAGATACGCAGTATTTT.

The chain has TRBV4-2 and TRBJ2-7; no clear D. This CDR3 contains 11 residues. Germline loops: CDR1 LGHNA, CDR2 YNFKEQ. With 0 bases removed from V and 6 bases from J, the gap between germline ends came to 3 bases. CDR3 region: CASSQEAEQYF. CDR3 DNA sequence: TGTGCCAGCAGCCAAGAGGCCGAGCAGTACTTC.

The genes are TRBV9 and TRBJ1-3; unclear D gene. The length of the CDR3 is 11 residues. The germline gives CDR1 SGDLS, CDR2 YYNGEE. With 8 bases removed from V and 8 bases from J, the gap between germline ends came to 11 bases. The CDR3 DNA is TGTGCCAGTAGAAACCGGGACACCATATATTTT. Its protein is CASRNRDTIYF.

The chain links TRBV29-1 to TRBJ1-1; a possible D gene is TRBD1 (6 bases). CDR1 and CDR2 (germline): SQVTM, ANQGSEA. The CDR3 is 12 amino acids. The V end was cut by 6 bases, the J end by 3 bases, with 11 bases between. The CDR3 nucleotides are TGCAGCGTCGGCGAGGGGGACACTGAAGCTTTCTTT. Translation: CSVGEGDTEAFF.

The V and J genes are TRBV5-1 and TRBJ2-4; TRBD1 matches at 9 bases. Germline CDR1 SGHRS, CDR2 YFSETQ. This CDR3 spans 16 amino acids. J was trimmed by 5 bases and V by 0 bases; bases with no gene match: 6. The CDR3 region has the DNA TGCGCCAGCAGCTTGGGGACAGGGGCGGGGGAAAACATTCAGTACTTC. It translates to CASSLGTGAGENIQYF. The variable domain in full, with the rest retrieved from reference TRBV5-1 and TRBJ2-4, is KAGVTQTPRYLIKTRGQQVTLSCSPISGHRSVSWYQQTPGQGLQFLFEYFSETQRNKGNFPGRFSGRQFSNSRSEMNVSTLELGDSALYLCASSLGTGAGENIQYFGAGTRLSVL.

This chain joins TRBV11-2 and TRBJ2-7; 16 bases match TRBD2. V shed 5 bases and J 0 bases; nucleotides not matched to a gene: 10. Germline assignment: CDR1 SGHAT and CDR2 FQNNGV. This CDR3 is built from 19 residues. The CDR3 coding sequence is TGTGCCAGCAGCCCGCTGGGACTAGCGGGGGGGTATAGCTCCTACGAGCAGTACTTC. It encodes CASSPLGLAGGYSSYEQYF.

A few counts support this clone. The rearrangement links TRBV7-3 to TRBJ2-1; 9 nucleotides line up with TRBD2. Germline V gene data show CDR1 as SGHTA and CDR2 as FQGTGA. The length of the CDR3 is 15 residues. Germline trimming cut 1 base from V and 6 bases from J; bases unmatched to any gene: 4. This CDR3 reads CASSLSLAGTNEQFF. CDR3 in DNA: TGTGCCAGCAGCTTAAGCCTAGCGGGGACCAATGAGCAGTTCTTC.

This chain uses TRBV7-2 with TRBJ2-3; 8 bases map to TRBD2. V was pared by 7 bases and J by 2 bases, with 5 bases of the junction left unmatched. The CDR3 is made up of 14 amino acids. The germline V gene has CDR1 SGHTA and CDR2 FQGNSA. The CDR3 sequence: CASIQTSATDTQYF. CDR3 coding DNA: TGTGCCAGCATCCAGACTAGCGCCACAGATACGCAGTATTTT. The entire variable domain, with the rest obtained from reference TRBV7-2 and TRBJ2-3, is as follows: GAGVSQSPSNKVTEKGKDVELRCDPISGHTALYWYRQSLGQGLEFLIYFQGNSAPDKSGLPSDRFSAERTGGSVSTLTIQRTQQEDSAVYLCASIQTSATDTQYFGPGTRLTVL.

This rearrangement joins TRBV7-3 to TRBJ2-1; tentative D call: TRBD2 (5 bases). CDR1 is SGHTA, CDR2 FQGTGA, per germline. The CDR3 has 12 amino acids. The V end lost 2 bases, the J end lost 10 bases, and 9 bases lay between the germline ends. As DNA, the CDR3 is TGTGCCAGCAGCTTAGGGAGAATGGAGCAGTTCTTC. Translation: CASSLGRMEQFF.

V and J are TRBV11-3 and TRBJ2-3, with a possible D match to TRBD1 (6 bases). This CDR3 comprises 14 residues. Germline V gene sequence: CDR1 SGHNT, CDR2 YENEEA. V dropped 5 bases and J dropped 2 bases, with 11 bases sitting between them. CDR3 loop: CASSLDSLTDTQYF. CDR3 in DNA: TGTGCCAGCAGCCTGGACAGTCTCACAGATACGCAGTATTTT.

This clone was detected only once. This sequence joins TRBV29-1 and TRBJ2-1; D is ambiguous. The V end was cut by 1 base, the J end by 6 bases, with 7 bases between. The CDR3 loop spans 12 amino acids. CDR1 and CDR2 (germline): SQVTM, ANQGSEA. The CDR3 nucleotides read TGCAGCGTTGAAGCAGTTACCAATGAGCAGTTCTTC. It is translated as CSVEAVTNEQFF.

The chain employs TRBV11-2 and TRBJ1-1; tentatively, D is TRBD1 (5 bases). Trimming took off 3 bases at V and 6 bases at J, with 8 bases between the two ends. Germline lookup yields CDR1 SGHAT and CDR2 FQNNGV. The length of the CDR3 is 12 residues. This CDR3 is CASSFRDAEAFF. CDR3 bases: TGTGCCAGCAGCTTCAGGGATGCTGAAGCTTTCTTT.

This chain connects TRBV30 to TRBJ1-6; 7 bases fit TRBD1. The CDR3 is 14 residues long. The germline gives CDR1 GTSNPN, CDR2 SVGIG (reference sequence). The V and J ends lost 2 bases and 6 bases, in that order; junction bases with no gene match: 4. This CDR3 reads CAWSSNRGNSPLHF. The DNA of the CDR3 is TGTGCCTGGAGTAGTAACAGGGGTAATTCACCCCTCCACTTT.

V usage is TRBV5-5 and J usage is TRBJ2-5; 15 bases agree with TRBD2. This CDR3 region has 18 residues. Germline V gene data show CDR1 as SGHKS and CDR2 as YYEKEE (reference sequence). With 4 bases clipped from V and 2 bases from J, the junction kept 9 bases outside the gene matches. DNA of the CDR3: TGTGCCAGCAGCCCTAGGACTAGCGGGGGGGCCGGGCAAGAGACCCAGTACTTC. Translated, it gives CASSPRTSGGAGQETQYF. Combining the CDR3 with reference TRBV5-5 and TRBJ2-5 gives the whole variable domain DAGVTQSPTHLIKTRGQQVTLRCSPISGHKSVSWYQQVLGQGPQFIFQYYEKEERGRGNFPDRFSARQFPNYSSELNVNALLLGDSALYLCASSPRTSGGAGQETQYFGPGTRLLVL.

This clone was seen once. This chain links TRBV6-5 with TRBJ2-3, with 8 bases identical to TRBD2. CDR1 is MNHEY and CDR2 is SVGAGI in the germline V gene. V was pared by 6 bases and J by 1 base, with 6 bases of the junction left unmatched. There are 15 residues in the CDR3. The CDR3 DNA reads TGTGCCAGCAGCCCCGGGGGGGCGGGCACAGATACGCAGTATTTT. Translation gives CASSPGGAGTDTQYF.

The genes are TRBV9 and TRBJ2-3, with TRBD2 matching over 10 bases. V was clipped by 3 bases and J by 0 bases; unmatched bases: 4. This CDR3 has 16 residues. Per the germline V gene, CDR1 is SGDLS and CDR2 is YYNGEE. The CDR3 DNA reads TGTGCCAGCAGCGCCTATAGCGGGGGGAGCACAGATACGCAGTATTTT. Translating it yields CASSAYSGGSTDTQYF. The complete variable domain, with remaining parts taken from reference TRBV9 and TRBJ2-3, reads DSGVTQTPKHLITATGQRVTLRCSPRSGDLSVYWYQQSLDQGLQFLIQYYNGEERAKGNILERFSAQQFPDLHSELNLSSLELGDSALYFCASSAYSGGSTDTQYFGPGTRLTVL.

The chain is built from TRBV6-5 and TRBJ2-7; no reliable D call. Germline V CDR1 and CDR2: MNHEY, SVGAGI. The length of the CDR3 is 11 residues. The ends were cut back, 5 bases at V and 3 bases at J, with 5 bases in the middle. Here the CDR3 reads CASSPLYEQYF. The CDR3 DNA sequence: TGTGCCAGCAGTCCCCTCTACGAGCAGTACTTC.

J is TRBJ1-6 and V is TRBV30; TRBD1 might be the D (5 bases). This CDR3 has 17 amino acids. Trimming pared 3 bases from V and 3 bases from J, leaving 18 bases between. Per the germline V gene, CDR1 is GTSNPN and CDR2 is SVGIG (reference sequence). Here the CDR3 reads CAWSYTTQGNYNSPLHF. The CDR3 DNA sequence: TGTGCCTGGAGCTATACAACTCAGGGCAACTATAATTCACCCCTCCACTTT.